This T cell receptor (beta chain) was observed in a study of shared clonotypes between healthy human individuals. Findings and limits, study-wide: Investigators collected only blood, and repertoires in tissues likely differ. A few donors shared approximately 5% of their naive CD4 clonotypes. The rarefaction results pointed to incomplete sorted-subset sequencing despite large depth.

It was roughly 210 ng DNA, 31,000 or so T cell genomes, that sorted-subset replicate PCRs used. TCRdb keeps only in-frame clones here, not all; method: immunoSEQ multiplex PCR. The table lists 550,000 to 850,000 clones, around 70% of them singletons. For this clone: The antigen is not known.

The CDR3 is made up of 11 amino acids. V lost 4 bases, J lost 5 bases, and 9 bases lay in between. CDR1 is GTSNPN and CDR2 is SVGIG in the germline V gene (reference sequence). What was sequenced was memory CD4+ T cells sorted from blood. Described subset: CD45RA-negative fraction. This receptor was taken from a woman aged 25 to 39 in good health. V gene TRBV30 combines with J gene TRBJ2-7, with D uncertain. CDR3 DNA: TGTGCCTGGAACGCTTACGACGAGCAGTACTTC. This codes for CAWNAYDEQYF.